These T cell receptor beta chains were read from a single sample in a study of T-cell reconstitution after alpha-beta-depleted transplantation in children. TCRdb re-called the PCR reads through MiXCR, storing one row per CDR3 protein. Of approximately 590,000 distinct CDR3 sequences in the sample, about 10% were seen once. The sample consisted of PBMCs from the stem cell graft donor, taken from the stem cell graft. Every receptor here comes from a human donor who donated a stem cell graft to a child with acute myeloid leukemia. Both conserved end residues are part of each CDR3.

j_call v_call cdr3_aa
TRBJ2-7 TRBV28 CASTPADLSEQYF
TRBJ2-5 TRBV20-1 CSAGGYWGGETQYF
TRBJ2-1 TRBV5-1 CASSFGLAGSNEQFF
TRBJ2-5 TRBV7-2 CASSLLPTQEETQYF
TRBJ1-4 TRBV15 CATSRVNSFINEKLFF
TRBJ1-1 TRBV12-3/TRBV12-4 CASSTRTGKDTEACF
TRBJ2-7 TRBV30 CAWRTAGLENYEQYF
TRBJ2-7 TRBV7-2 CASSLRAAGYDEQYF
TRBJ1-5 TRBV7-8 CAPTAGQVLNQPQHF
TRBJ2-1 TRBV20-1 CSAWTSGTRQFF
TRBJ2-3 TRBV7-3 CASSLTGGRVTDTQYF
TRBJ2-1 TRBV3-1 CASSQASPGLNEQFF
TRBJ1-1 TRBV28 CASSKIRGVTEAFF
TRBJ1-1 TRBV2 CASSTGPAGHTEAFF
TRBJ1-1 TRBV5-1 CASSAQGGSKVNTEAFF
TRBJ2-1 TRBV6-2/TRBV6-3 CASSYGLLNNEQFF
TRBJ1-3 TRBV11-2 CASSRDGGAGNTIYF
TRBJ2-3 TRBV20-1 CSARDVRTDTQYF
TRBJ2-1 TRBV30 CAWSPNRIEQFF
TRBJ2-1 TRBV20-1 CSARGTGAYNEQFF
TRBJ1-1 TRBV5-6 CASNRQFMNTEAFF
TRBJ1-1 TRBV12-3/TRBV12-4 CASSLRGQNTEAFF
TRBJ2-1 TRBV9 CASSPREGGSHEQFF
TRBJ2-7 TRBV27 CASSLRSRDLEQYF
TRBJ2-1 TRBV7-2 CASSLGPDPYNEQFF
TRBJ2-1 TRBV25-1 CASSSSMANEQFF
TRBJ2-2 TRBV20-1 CSARESENTGELFF
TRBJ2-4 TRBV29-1 CSVQRPSGIQNIQYF
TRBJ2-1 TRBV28 CASSLEVRNEQFF
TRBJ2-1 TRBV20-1 CSARTGDEWGEQFF
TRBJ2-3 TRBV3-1 CASRRGLAGAGAQYF
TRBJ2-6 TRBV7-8 CASSSEGTAFSGANVLTF
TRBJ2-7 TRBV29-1 CSVEGEPGAGGFYEQYF
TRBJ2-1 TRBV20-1 CSARDLVTSVYNEQFF
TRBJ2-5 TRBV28 CASSLFGRGTQETQYF
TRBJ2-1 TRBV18 CASSPQDGYGEQFF
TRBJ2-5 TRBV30 CAWSPKGVETQYF
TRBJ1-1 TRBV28 CASSLWRGGGAGTEAFF
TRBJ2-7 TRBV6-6 CASRSGDAYEQYF
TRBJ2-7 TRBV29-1 CSVLSRSGNEQYF